This TCR beta chain was recovered during a study of T cell repertoires in cytomegalovirus infection (dated by TCRdb to 2018 to 2020). For context, the study as a whole: The HLA type of each donor mattered for the analysis, because public TCR beta signatures pointed to carriage of CMV infection along with the matching HLA type.

Sequencing took place on an Illumina HiSeq 1500. The raw public data were reprocessed by TCRdb itself: fastp quality trimming at Q25, MiXCR clonotype calling, in-frame beta chains only. Duplicate CDR3 protein sequences are folded into a single record with the most common DNA and genes. This sample comprises roughly 720,000 distinct CDR3 sequences, approximately 34% of them detected only once. The ten largest make up around 2.8% of the sample. Overall study results and their limits: The ex vivo response was dominated by HLA-C-restricted CMV-specific TCR beta clonotypes, and the single most frequent clonotype in two of eight donors was supplied by these HLA-C-restricted clonotypes. In both this cohort and an independent roughly 350-donor cohort, the cumulative frequency of public TCR beta family members distinguished carriers of CMV infection plus the relevant HLA type.

In regard to this clonotype: Its antigen has not been determined. No quality values exist for individual bases; no much larger clone is one base distant.

From cysteine to phenylalanine, the CDR3 is 13 amino acids long. Here the CDR3 DNA is all that survives: 39 bases in frame from base 1. From a lookup of the germline V gene (reference sequence), CDR1 and CDR2 are DFQATT and SNEGSKA. Compared with germline, V lacks 3 bases and J lacks 4 bases; bases without a gene match: 5. This TCR was recovered from a human donor in good health (CMV status not recorded). Some clones in this sample may be carry-over from other donors' samples. The sequenced sample consisted of PBMCs. Recombination linked TRBV20-1 to TRBJ2-5, with 7 bases matching TRBD1. The CDR3 sequence is CSASGQGVETQYF. In nucleotides, the sequence is TGCAGTGCTAGCGGCCAGGGGGTAGAGACCCAGTACTTC.